This entry describes one T cell receptor (beta chain). Its antigen is unidentified. This sample was included in a study of OX40 agonist ivuxolimab in advanced cancers. Across the whole study: Every 2 weeks, patients got intravenous ivuxolimab at one of six dose levels (0.01-10 mg/kg). Findings and caveats of the study: Compared with CD4+, CD8+ T cells on average had more expanded clones. Within 6 weeks, CD4+ and CD8+ blood T cells expanded clonally at 0.1 to 3.0 mg/kg. Certain nonresponding patients likewise had low normalized T-cell clonal expansion.

Clones were read by immunoSEQ multiplex PCR, and TCRdb kept only the in-frame ones, dropping some. This sample yields 30,000 to 35,000 clones, of which around four fifths are seen a single time; roughly a quarter belongs to the top ten. The CDR3 runs 17 residues. The ends were cut back, 5 bases at V and 4 bases at J, with 21 bases in the middle. Germline V gene data show CDR1 as LNHDA and CDR2 as SQIVND (reference sequence). The sample here was CD4+ or CD8+ T cells sorted from blood, taken in a trial of the OX40 agonist ivuxolimab. This clonotype was obtained from an adult with an advanced solid tumor such as melanoma, head and neck, liver or kidney cancer. The V and J genes are TRBV19 and TRBJ2-1; D possibly matches TRBD1 or TRBD2 (6 bases each). The DNA for the CDR3 is TGTGCCAGTAGTCTGACTAGGGGGGACATATTATACAATGAGCAGTTCTTC. Amino acid sequence: CASSLTRGDILYNEQFF.